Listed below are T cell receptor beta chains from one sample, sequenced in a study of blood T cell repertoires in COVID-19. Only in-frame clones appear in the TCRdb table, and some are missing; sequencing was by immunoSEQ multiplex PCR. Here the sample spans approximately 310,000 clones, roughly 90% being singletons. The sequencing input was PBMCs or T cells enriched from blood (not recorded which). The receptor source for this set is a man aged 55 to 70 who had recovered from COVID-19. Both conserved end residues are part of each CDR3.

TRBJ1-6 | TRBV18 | CASSEGYNSPLHF
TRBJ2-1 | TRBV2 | CASSPPSGQVYNEQFF
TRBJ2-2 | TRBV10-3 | CAISDPSGSPNRGNTGELFF
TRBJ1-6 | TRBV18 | CASSPAGEGSPLHF
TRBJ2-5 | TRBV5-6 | CASSADRGQETQYF
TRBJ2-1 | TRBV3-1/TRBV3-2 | CASSFAEGNEQFF
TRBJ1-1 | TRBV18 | CASSPRRTEAFF
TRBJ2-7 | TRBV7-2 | CASSYAFGTGGYEQYF
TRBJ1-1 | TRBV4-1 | CASSHSVTRTGFYTEAFF
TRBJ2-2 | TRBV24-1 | CATSDPSGRGESTGELFF
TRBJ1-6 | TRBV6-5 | CASSYFPGGNSPLHF
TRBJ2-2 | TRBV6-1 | CASSETSGSGAGELFF
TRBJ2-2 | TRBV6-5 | CASSPASERFF
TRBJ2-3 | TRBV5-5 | CASRWTSGASTDTQYF
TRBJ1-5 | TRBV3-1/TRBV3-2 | CASSQRGSNQPQHF
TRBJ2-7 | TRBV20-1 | CSGGDPYEQYF
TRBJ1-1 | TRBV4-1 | CASSQGLRGNTEAFF
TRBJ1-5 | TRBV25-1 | CASSLGGASNQPQHF
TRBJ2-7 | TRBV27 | CASSLQGWSYEQYF
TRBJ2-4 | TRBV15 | CATSIQGNIQYF
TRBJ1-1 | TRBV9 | CASSVGSGTEAFF
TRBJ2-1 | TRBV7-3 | CASSSDSSSYNEQFF
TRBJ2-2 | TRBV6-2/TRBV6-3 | CASSYSTSGRFANTGELFF
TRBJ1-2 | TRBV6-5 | CASKSLLNSNYGYTF
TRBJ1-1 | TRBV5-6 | CASSSWRASPTEAFF
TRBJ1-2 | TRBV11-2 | CASSLAGFGWYGYTF
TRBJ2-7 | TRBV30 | CAWSVGSEQYF
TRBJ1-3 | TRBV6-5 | CAIWSAGNTIYF
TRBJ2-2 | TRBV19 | CASSNLGEGTGELFF
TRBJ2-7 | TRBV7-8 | CASSGGRWQYF
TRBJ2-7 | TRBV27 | CASSLSQGGYEQYF
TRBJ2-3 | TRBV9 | CASSVFTTGVTDTQYF
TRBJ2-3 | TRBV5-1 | CASSLGQSTDTQYF
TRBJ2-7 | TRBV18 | CASSTGFPEFSEQYF
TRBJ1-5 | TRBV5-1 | CASSPQGGAQPQHF